The clone carrying this T cell receptor (beta chain) was counted a single time. Profiling relied on immunoSEQ multiplex PCR, and the TCRdb table lists in-frame clones only, not all of them. The sample contains around 280,000 clones, roughly 86% of which appear only once. The sample comes from a study of blood T cell repertoires in COVID-19. Looking at the study overall: In each case, the material was cDNA or gDNA derived from T cells, B-cell-depleted T cells, or PBMCs.

The V and J ends lost 1 base and 1 base respectively, with 10 bases between them. The CDR3 length is 15 residues. Germline V gives CDR1 MNHNS, CDR2 SASEGT. The rearrangement joins TRBV6-1 to TRBJ1-1; no clear D. The TCR originated in a man aged 70-80 years with acute or convalescent COVID-19. The sequenced sample consisted of peripheral blood. The CDR3 sequence is CASSEGGLGNTEAFF. In nucleotides, the CDR3 is TGTGCCAGCAGTGAAGGAGGGTTGGGGAACACTGAAGCTTTCTTT.